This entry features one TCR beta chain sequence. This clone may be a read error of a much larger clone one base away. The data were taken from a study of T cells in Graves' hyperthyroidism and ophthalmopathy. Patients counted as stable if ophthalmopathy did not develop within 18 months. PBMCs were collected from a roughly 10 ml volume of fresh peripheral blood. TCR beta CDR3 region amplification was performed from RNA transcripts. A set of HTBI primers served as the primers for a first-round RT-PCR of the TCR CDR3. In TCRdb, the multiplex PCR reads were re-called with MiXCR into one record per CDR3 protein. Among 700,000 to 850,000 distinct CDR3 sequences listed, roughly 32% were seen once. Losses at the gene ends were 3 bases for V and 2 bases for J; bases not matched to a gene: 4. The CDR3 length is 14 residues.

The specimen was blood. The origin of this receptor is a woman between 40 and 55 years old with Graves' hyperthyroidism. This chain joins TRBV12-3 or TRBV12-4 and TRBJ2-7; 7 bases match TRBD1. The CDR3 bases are TGTGCCAGCAGTTTGACAGGGAAGCCCTACGAGCAGTACTTC. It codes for CASSLTGKPYEQYF.